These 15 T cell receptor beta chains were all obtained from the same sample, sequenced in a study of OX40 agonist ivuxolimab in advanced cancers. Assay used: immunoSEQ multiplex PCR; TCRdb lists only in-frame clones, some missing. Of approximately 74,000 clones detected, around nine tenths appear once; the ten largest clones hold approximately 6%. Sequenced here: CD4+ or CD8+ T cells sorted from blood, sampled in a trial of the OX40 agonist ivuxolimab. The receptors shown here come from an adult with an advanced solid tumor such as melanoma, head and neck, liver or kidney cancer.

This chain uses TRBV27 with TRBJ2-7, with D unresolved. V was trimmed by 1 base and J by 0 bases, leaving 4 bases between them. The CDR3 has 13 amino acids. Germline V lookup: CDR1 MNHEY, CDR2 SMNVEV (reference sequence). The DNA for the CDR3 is TGTGCCAGCAGTTTATATGACTCCTACGAGCAGTACTTC. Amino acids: CASSLYDSYEQYF.

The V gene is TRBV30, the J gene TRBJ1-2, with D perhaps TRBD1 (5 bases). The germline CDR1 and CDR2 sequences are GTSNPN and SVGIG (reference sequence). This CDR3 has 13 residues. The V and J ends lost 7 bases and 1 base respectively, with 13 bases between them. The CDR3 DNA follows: TGTGCCTCCCGGGACTGGGATAACTATGGCTACACCTTC. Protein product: CASRDWDNYGYTF.

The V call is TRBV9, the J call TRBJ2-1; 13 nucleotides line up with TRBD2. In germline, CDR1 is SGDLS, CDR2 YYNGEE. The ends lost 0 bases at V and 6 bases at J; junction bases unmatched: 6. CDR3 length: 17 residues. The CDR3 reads CASSVVGLAGEGNEQFF. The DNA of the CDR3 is TGTGCCAGCAGCGTAGTAGGACTAGCGGGAGAGGGCAATGAGCAGTTCTTC.

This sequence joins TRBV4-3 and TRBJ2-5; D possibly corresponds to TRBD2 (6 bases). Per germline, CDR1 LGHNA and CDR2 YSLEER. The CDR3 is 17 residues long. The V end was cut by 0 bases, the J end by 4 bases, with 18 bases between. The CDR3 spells CASSQDYGGGAGETQYF. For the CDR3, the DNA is TGCGCCAGCAGCCAAGATTACGGAGGAGGGGCTGGAGAGACCCAGTACTTC.

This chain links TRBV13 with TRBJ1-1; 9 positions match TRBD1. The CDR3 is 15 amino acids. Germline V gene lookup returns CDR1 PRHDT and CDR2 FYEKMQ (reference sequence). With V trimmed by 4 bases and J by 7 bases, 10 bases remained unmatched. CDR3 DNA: TGTGCCAGCAGCTGGGCGACAGGGGGTTACGGTGAAGCTTTCTTT. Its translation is CASSWATGGYGEAFF. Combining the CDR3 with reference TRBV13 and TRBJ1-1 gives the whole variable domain AAGVIQSPRHLIKEKRETATLKCYPIPRHDTVYWYQQGPGQDPQFLISFYEKMQSDKGSIPDRFSAQQFSDYHSELNMSSLELGDSALYFCASSWATGGYGEAFFGQGTRLTVV.

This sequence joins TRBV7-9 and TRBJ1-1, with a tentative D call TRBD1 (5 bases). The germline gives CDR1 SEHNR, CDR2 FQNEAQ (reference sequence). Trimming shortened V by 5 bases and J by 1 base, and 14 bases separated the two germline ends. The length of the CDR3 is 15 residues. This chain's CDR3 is CASSPVQGKNTEAFF. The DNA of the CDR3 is TGTGCCAGCAGCCCTGTGCAGGGTAAGAACACTGAAGCTTTCTTT.

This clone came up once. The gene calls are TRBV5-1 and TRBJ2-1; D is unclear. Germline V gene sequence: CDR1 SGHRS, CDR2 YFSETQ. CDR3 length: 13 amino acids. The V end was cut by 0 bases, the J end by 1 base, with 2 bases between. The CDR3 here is CASSLVSYNEQFF. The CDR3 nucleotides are TGCGCCAGCAGCTTGGTATCCTACAATGAGCAGTTCTTC.

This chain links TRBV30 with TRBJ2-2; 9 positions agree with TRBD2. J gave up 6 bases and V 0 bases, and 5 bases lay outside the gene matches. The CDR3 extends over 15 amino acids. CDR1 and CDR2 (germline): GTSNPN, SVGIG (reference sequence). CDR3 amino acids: CAWSVLGGRAGELFF. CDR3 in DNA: TGTGCCTGGAGTGTACTCGGCGGGAGGGCCGGGGAGCTGTTTTTT.

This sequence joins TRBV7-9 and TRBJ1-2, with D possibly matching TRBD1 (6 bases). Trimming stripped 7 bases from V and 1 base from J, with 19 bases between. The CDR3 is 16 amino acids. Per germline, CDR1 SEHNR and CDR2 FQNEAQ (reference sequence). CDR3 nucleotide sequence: TGTGCCAGCAATTACCCCGAAGAACAGGGTAACTATGGCTACACCTTC. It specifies CASNYPEEQGNYGYTF.

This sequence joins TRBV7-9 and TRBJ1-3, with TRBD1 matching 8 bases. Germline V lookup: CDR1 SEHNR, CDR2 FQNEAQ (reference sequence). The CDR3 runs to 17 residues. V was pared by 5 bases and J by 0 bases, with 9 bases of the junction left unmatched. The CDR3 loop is CASSQPLTGDSGNTIYF. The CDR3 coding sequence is TGTGCCAGCAGCCAACCCCTGACAGGGGACTCTGGAAACACCATATATTTT.

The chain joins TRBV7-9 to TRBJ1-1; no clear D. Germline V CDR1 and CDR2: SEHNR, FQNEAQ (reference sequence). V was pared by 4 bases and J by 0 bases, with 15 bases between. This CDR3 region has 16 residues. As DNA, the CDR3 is TGTGCCAGCAGCTCCGATCAGTTCTCAGTGAACACTGAAGCTTTCTTT. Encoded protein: CASSSDQFSVNTEAFF. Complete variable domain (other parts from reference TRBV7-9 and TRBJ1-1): DTGVSQNPRHKITKRGQNVTFRCDPISEHNRLYWYRQTLGQGPEFLTYFQNEAQLEKSRLLSDRFSAERPKGSFSTLEIQRTEQGDSAMYLCASSSDQFSVNTEAFFGQGTRLTVV.

In DNA, the CDR3 is TGTGCCGTCGACAGGGGGCTAGGCACTGAAGCTTTCTTT. This sequence encodes CAVDRGLGTEAFF. V and J are TRBV7-9 and TRBJ1-1; 10 bases are a match to TRBD1. The CDR3 runs 13 residues. J was trimmed by 4 bases and V by 11 bases; bases with no gene match: 7. Germline-derived CDR1 and CDR2 are SEHNR and FQNEAQ (reference sequence).

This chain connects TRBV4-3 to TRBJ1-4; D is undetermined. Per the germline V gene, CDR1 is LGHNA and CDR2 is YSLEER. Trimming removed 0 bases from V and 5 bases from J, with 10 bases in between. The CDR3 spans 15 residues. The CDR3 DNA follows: TGCGCCAGCAGCCAAGATGAGCAGCTAAATGAAAAACTGTTTTTT. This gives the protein CASSQDEQLNEKLFF.

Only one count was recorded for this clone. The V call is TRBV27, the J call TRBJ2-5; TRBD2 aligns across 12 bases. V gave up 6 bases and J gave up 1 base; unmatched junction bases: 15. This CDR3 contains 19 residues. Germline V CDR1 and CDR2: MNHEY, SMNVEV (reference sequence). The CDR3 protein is CASRPPGTSGPDFQETQYF. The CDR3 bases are TGTGCCAGCAGGCCCCCCGGGACTAGCGGGCCTGACTTCCAAGAGACCCAGTACTTC.

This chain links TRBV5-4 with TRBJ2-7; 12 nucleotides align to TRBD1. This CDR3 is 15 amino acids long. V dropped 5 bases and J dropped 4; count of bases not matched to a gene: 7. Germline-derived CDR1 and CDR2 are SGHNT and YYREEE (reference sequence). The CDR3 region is CASRPGTGGLYEQYF. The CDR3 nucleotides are TGTGCCAGCAGGCCTGGGACAGGGGGCTTGTACGAGCAGTACTTC.